This T cell receptor (beta chain) originates from a study of OX40 agonist ivuxolimab in advanced cancers. The germline CDR1 and CDR2 sequences are KGHSH and LQKENI. The trim removed 2 bases at V and 4 bases at J, leaving 12 bases unmatched. This CDR3 is 18 amino acids long. Libraries were prepared by immunoSEQ multiplex PCR; TCRdb keeps only in-frame clonotypes and omits some of them. The data hold nearly 55,000 clones, with approximately 84% observed a single time. The chain joins TRBV18 to TRBJ2-1; 9 bases agree with TRBD2. This receptor was obtained from an adult with an advanced solid tumor such as melanoma, head and neck, liver or kidney cancer. Specimen: CD4+ or CD8+ T cells sorted from blood, collected in a trial of the OX40 agonist ivuxolimab. This CDR3 reads CASSPSGTSPRYYNEQFF. CDR3 sequence (DNA): TGTGCCAGCTCACCAAGCGGGACTAGCCCCCGATATTACAATGAGCAGTTCTTC.